This T cell receptor beta chain derives from a study of blood T cell repertoires in COVID-19. Overall study: From the United States, Italy and Spain came samples of acute and convalescent COVID-19.

Clones were sequenced by immunoSEQ multiplex PCR, and TCRdb holds only the in-frame ones, with some missing. Of over 200,000 clones listed, roughly 80% were seen once; the top ten hold under 3%. The CDR3 spans 13 residues. V lost 3 bases to trimming and J lost 7 bases; unmatched junction nucleotides: 4. Germline-derived CDR1 and CDR2 are LNHDA and SQIVND (reference sequence). The clonotype originates from a woman in her thirties or forties with active or convalescent COVID-19. The chain is built from TRBV19 and TRBJ1-2; 8 bases are shared with TRBD1. The source material was peripheral blood. CDR3 in DNA: TGTGCCAGTAGTATGGCAGGGGGCAGTGGCTACACCTTC. Its translation: CASSMAGGSGYTF.